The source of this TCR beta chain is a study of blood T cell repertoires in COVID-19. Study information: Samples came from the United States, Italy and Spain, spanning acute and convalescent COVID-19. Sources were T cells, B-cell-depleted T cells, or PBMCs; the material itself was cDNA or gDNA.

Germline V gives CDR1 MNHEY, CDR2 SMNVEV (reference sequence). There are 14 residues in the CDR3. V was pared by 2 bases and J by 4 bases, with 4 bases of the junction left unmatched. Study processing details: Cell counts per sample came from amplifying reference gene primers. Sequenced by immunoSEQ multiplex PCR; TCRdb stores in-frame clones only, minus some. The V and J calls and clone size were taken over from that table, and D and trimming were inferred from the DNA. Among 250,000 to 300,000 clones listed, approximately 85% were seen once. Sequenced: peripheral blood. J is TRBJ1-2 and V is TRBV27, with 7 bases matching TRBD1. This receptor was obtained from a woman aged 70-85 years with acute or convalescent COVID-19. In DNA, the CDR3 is TGTGCCAGCAGTTTAGGTTGGGACAGCTATGGCTACACCTTC. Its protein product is CASSLGWDSYGYTF.